The 15 T cell receptor beta chains listed next were all sequenced from one sample in a study of identical twins. Each CDR3 protein is one row after TCRdb ran MiXCR on the 5' RACE reads. Of about 920,000 distinct CDR3 sequences listed, approximately 13% are singletons. The sample also formed part of further work on yellow fever vaccine responses in identical twins.

The sequencing sample was made of PBMCs. These receptors were obtained from a woman aged 18-29 years in good health.

The chain joins TRBV20-1 to TRBJ2-1, with a tentative D call TRBD2 (5 bases). Trimming took off 3 bases at V and 7 bases at J, with 13 bases between the two ends. Looked up from germline, CDR1 is DFQATT and CDR2 is SNEGSKA (reference sequence). CDR3 length: 13 amino acids. The CDR3 DNA follows: TGCAGTGCTAGCGGGATAACGGGGAATGAGCAGTTCTTC. Translation gives CSASGITGNEQFF.

The chain carries TRBV12-3 or TRBV12-4 and TRBJ2-3; D remains ambiguous. This CDR3 comprises 14 residues. Between the trimmed V and J ends, which lost 2 bases and 2 bases, there was a span of 8 bases. The CDR3 nucleotides read TGTGCCAGCAGTTTATTGGCTCTCACAGATACGCAGTATTTT. The encoded protein is CASSLLALTDTQYF.

The CDR3 is CASSRTSGGHTGELFF. As DNA, the CDR3 is TGTGCCAGCAGCCGGACTAGCGGGGGGCACACCGGGGAGCTGTTTTTT. The chain recombines TRBV12-3 or TRBV12-4 with TRBJ2-2; 14 bases line up with TRBD2. This CDR3 spans 16 amino acids. V lost 6 bases and J lost 3; bases outside the gene matches: 3.

The sample holds many counts of this clonotype. This chain joins TRBV15 and TRBJ2-1; D unclear. This CDR3 contains 12 residues. V lost 1 base, J lost 8 bases, and 6 bases lay in between. Germline values: CDR1 LNHNV, CDR2 YYDKDF (reference sequence). Written as DNA, the CDR3 is TGTGCCACCAGCAGAGTTTCCGATGAGCAGTTCTTC. Translation: CATSRVSDEQFF.

This chain uses TRBV12-3 or TRBV12-4 with TRBJ2-3; TRBD1 might be the D (5 bases). Trimming stripped 3 bases from V and 0 bases from J, with 13 bases between. CDR3 length: 16 amino acids. DNA for the CDR3: TGTGCCAGCAGTTTTCCACAGGTGACTAGCACAGATACGCAGTATTTT. This translates into CASSFPQVTSTDTQYF.

The chain links TRBV20-1 to TRBJ2-2; TRBD2 matches at 7 bases. CDR1 and CDR2 from the germline V gene are DFQATT and SNEGSKA (reference sequence). Trimming took 2 bases from V and 2 from J; bases not matched to a gene: 2. The CDR3 length is 14 residues. The CDR3 sequence: CSARPAGNTGELFF. The CDR3 region has the DNA TGCAGTGCTAGACCAGCGGGAAACACCGGGGAGCTGTTTTTT.

The table lists this clonotype with a few counts. This rearrangement joins TRBV10-3 to TRBJ2-5; possibly TRBD2 for D (6 bases). V was cut by 0 bases and J by 1 base, with 15 bases left in between. Germline CDR1 ENHRY, CDR2 SYGVKD. The CDR3 sequence is 17 residues long. The CDR3 is CAISESANGSPQETQYF. CDR3 bases: TGTGCCATCAGTGAGTCGGCAAACGGGAGCCCCCAAGAGACCCAGTACTTC.

The rearrangement links TRBV3-1 to TRBJ2-7; D may match TRBD1 or TRBD2 (7 bases each). The V end lost 1 base, the J end lost 2 bases, and 15 bases lay between the germline ends. This CDR3 has 16 residues. CDR1 is LGHDT and CDR2 is YNNKEL in the germline V gene (reference sequence). The CDR3 here is CASSQGFQGGTYEQYF. The CDR3, as DNA: TGTGCCAGCAGCCAAGGGTTCCAGGGGGGGACCTACGAGCAGTACTTC.

This clonotype was counted only a few times. V gene TRBV7-9 combines with J gene TRBJ1-4, with D perhaps matching TRBD1 (6 bases). Trimming left V 6 bases short and J 3 bases short, with 14 bases between. The CDR3 spans 15 residues. Per germline, CDR1 SEHNR and CDR2 FQNEAQ (reference sequence). CDR3 protein: CASSPGRGPNEKLFF. For the CDR3, the DNA is TGTGCCAGCAGTCCCGGGCGGGGGCCTAATGAAAAACTGTTTTTT.

This clonotype came up a few times. The V gene is TRBV3-1, the J gene TRBJ2-7; possibly TRBD1 or TRBD2 for D (6 bases each). This CDR3 region has 15 residues. V lost 1 base and J lost 0, with 10 bases in between. The germline CDR1 and CDR2 sequences are LGHDT and YNNKEL (reference sequence). CDR3 region: CASSQASGASYEQYF. The CDR3 DNA reads TGTGCCAGCAGCCAAGCTTCGGGGGCCTCCTACGAGCAGTACTTC.

The rearrangement uses TRBV10-2 and TRBJ2-3; the D gene is possibly TRBD1 (6 bases). The ends were cut back, 7 bases at V and 0 bases at J, with 17 bases in the middle. This CDR3 is built from 16 residues. Germline V CDR1 and CDR2: WSHSY, SAAADI. This CDR3 reads CASTSTGRKSTDTQYF. In DNA, the CDR3 is TGCGCCAGCACTTCGACAGGCCGAAAAAGCACAGATACGCAGTATTTT.

The V gene is TRBV20-1, the J gene TRBJ2-5; weak D call: TRBD1 (5 bases). The germline CDR1 and CDR2 sequences are DFQATT and SNEGSKA (reference sequence). V was trimmed by 4 bases and J by 5 bases, leaving 17 bases between them. The CDR3 spans 14 residues. CDR3 sequence (DNA): TGCAGTGCTACTGGATCAGGGCCAGGGGAGACCCAGTACTTC. Its protein is CSATGSGPGETQYF.

In its sample, this clonotype was seen many times. In nucleotides, the CDR3 is TGCGCCAGCAGCTTGGTAGCGGGAAAAGAGACCCAGTACTTC. This sequence encodes CASSLVAGKETQYF. The chain employs TRBV5-1 and TRBJ2-5; 8 positions agree with TRBD2. Germline values: CDR1 SGHRS, CDR2 YFSETQ. The CDR3 length is 14 residues. V lost 0 bases, J lost 3 bases, and 1 base stayed unmatched.

The chain is built from TRBV11-2 and TRBJ2-1; tentatively, D is TRBD2 (5 bases). The CDR3 runs to 13 residues. Trimming removed 1 base at V and 16 bases at J, with 17 bases between. The germline gives CDR1 SGHAT, CDR2 FQNNGV. Here the CDR3 DNA reads TGTGCCAGCAGCTTAGCCATCCGGGATTATGGTTTCTTC. Its translation is CASSLAIRDYGFF.

The CDR3 bases are TGTGCCAGCAGCCAAGTGGTAGGGGGCCGCTCCTACAATGAGCAGTTCTTC. Its protein product is CASSQVVGGRSYNEQFF. This chain joins TRBV7-7 and TRBJ2-1; 7 nucleotides align to TRBD1. The V gene end was trimmed by 5 bases and the J gene end by 0 bases; junction bases not matched to a gene: 10. CDR3 length equals 17 residues. Germline-derived CDR1 and CDR2 are SSHAT and FNYEAQ (reference sequence).